Following are 9 T cell receptor beta chains from one sample sequenced in a study of blood T cell repertoires in COVID-19. Assay: immunoSEQ multiplex PCR; the TCRdb copy retains only in-frame clones and omits some. The sample shows over 150,000 clones, over 80% of them seen only once. Sample: peripheral blood. These receptors originate from an older woman with acute or convalescent COVID-19.

V usage is TRBV7-9 and J usage is TRBJ2-7, with a weak D call TRBD2 (6 bases). The ends were cut back, 3 bases at V and 3 bases at J, with 9 bases in the middle. Per germline, CDR1 SEHNR and CDR2 FQNEAQ (reference sequence). This CDR3 is 13 amino acids long. In DNA, the CDR3 is TGTGCCAGCAGCTTCCTCGGGGGCTACGAGCAGTACTTC. Encoded protein: CASSFLGGYEQYF.

This clone was observed a single time. The chain recombines TRBV12-3 or TRBV12-4 with TRBJ2-3; D is unclear. Trimming removed 0 bases from V and 5 bases from J, with 3 bases in between. The CDR3 totals 12 residues. The CDR3 sequence: CASSLAGDTQYF. Here the CDR3 DNA reads TGTGCCAGCAGTTTAGCCGGAGATACGCAGTATTTT.

The chain couples TRBV19 to TRBJ2-1, with D possibly TRBD1 on 6 matching bases. This CDR3 has 14 amino acids. V lost 4 bases and J 7 bases, leaving 14 bases between the germline ends. Per germline, CDR1 LNHDA and CDR2 SQIVND (reference sequence). In nucleotides, the CDR3 is TGTGCCAGTAGTAGTGGGGGCCTTCGGAATGAGCAGTTCTTC. This encodes CASSSGGLRNEQFF.

V usage is TRBV2 and J usage is TRBJ2-5; TRBD2 agrees at 12 bases. Unmatched junction bases numbered 5, after V lost 5 bases and J lost 1 base. The CDR3 runs 16 residues. Germline V gives CDR1 SNHLY, CDR2 FYNNEI. The CDR3 spells CASSISSGGGQETQYF. DNA for the CDR3: TGTGCCAGCAGTATATCTAGCGGGGGGGGCCAAGAGACCCAGTACTTC.

The chain links TRBV7-9 to TRBJ1-1; D not resolved. The length of the CDR3 is 11 residues. In germline, CDR1 is SEHNR, CDR2 FQNEAQ (reference sequence). The V end was cut by 1 base, the J end by 11 bases, with 8 bases between. The CDR3 is CASSLGASAFF. The CDR3 DNA is TGTGCCAGCAGCTTAGGGGCCTCGGCTTTCTTT.

Details on this clone: Distinct nucleotide sequences in the sample also encode this CDR3. The gene calls are TRBV7-8 and TRBJ1-6, with TRBD1 identical over 7 bases. The CDR3 contains 16 residues. CDR1 is SGHVS and CDR2 is FQNEAQ in the germline V gene. J lost 4 bases, V lost 4 bases, and 7 bases had no gene match. The CDR3 here is CASSSLRQGYNSPLHF. Written as DNA, the CDR3 is TGTGCCAGCAGCTCACTACGACAGGGATATAATTCACCCCTCCACTTT.

This clone was counted a few times. The chain is built from TRBV21-1 and TRBJ2-7; the table assigns TRBD1, which was not confirmed against the DNA. TRBV21-1 is reported as a pseudogene. This CDR3 has 10 residues. In DNA form, the CDR3 reads TGTGCCAGCAGCATATATGACAGTTACTTC. It is translated as CASSIYDSYF.

The V gene is TRBV7-2, the J gene TRBJ1-2, with 7 bases lining up with TRBD1. J gave up 4 bases and V 5 bases, and 10 bases lay outside the gene matches. Germline CDR1 SGHTA, CDR2 FQGNSA. CDR3 size: 15 residues. The CDR3 sequence: CASSPAEGGLYGYTF. The CDR3 DNA sequence: TGTGCCAGCAGCCCTGCGGAAGGGGGCCTCTATGGCTACACCTTC. Full variable domain (missing parts from reference TRBV7-2 and TRBJ1-2): GAGVSQSPSNKVTEKGKDVELRCDPISGHTALYWYRQSLGQGLEFLIYFQGNSAPDKSGLPSDRFSAERTGGSVSTLTIQRTQQEDSAVYLCASSPAEGGLYGYTFGSGTRLTVV.

The chain uses TRBV7-9 and TRBJ1-4; D remains unclear. This CDR3 contains 14 residues. Germline V gives CDR1 SEHNR, CDR2 FQNEAQ (reference sequence). Trimming removed 2 bases at V and 8 bases at J, with 12 bases between. CDR3 in DNA: TGTGCCAGCAGCTTAAGAGGGATGGAGGAAAAACTGTTTTTT. Its protein product is CASSLRGMEEKLFF.